This T cell receptor (beta chain) derives from a study of cytomegalovirus exposure and HLA in healthy donors. Findings and caveats of the study: Presence/absence comparisons presumed near-even sequencing depth among donors.

Trimming took off 5 bases at V and 0 bases at J, with 17 bases between the two ends. Germline CDR1 reads SGHDN; CDR2 reads FVKESK. CDR3 length equals 17 residues. Note on this clone: Its target is not known.

Primers: 60 Vbeta forward and 13 Jbeta reverse. The data were produced by immunoSEQ multiplex PCR, yet TCRdb's version contains in-frame clones alone and is incomplete. Of some 150,000 clones in the sample, about three quarters were seen once. The clonotype originates from a woman aged 25 to 39 in good health and CMV-seronegative. This chain links TRBV14 with TRBJ2-4; maybe TRBD1 (5 bases). The sample comprised PBMCs. As DNA, the CDR3 is TGTGCCAGCAGCAGGACAATGGGCGACCTAGCCAAAAACATTCAGTACTTC. Amino acids: CASSRTMGDLAKNIQYF.